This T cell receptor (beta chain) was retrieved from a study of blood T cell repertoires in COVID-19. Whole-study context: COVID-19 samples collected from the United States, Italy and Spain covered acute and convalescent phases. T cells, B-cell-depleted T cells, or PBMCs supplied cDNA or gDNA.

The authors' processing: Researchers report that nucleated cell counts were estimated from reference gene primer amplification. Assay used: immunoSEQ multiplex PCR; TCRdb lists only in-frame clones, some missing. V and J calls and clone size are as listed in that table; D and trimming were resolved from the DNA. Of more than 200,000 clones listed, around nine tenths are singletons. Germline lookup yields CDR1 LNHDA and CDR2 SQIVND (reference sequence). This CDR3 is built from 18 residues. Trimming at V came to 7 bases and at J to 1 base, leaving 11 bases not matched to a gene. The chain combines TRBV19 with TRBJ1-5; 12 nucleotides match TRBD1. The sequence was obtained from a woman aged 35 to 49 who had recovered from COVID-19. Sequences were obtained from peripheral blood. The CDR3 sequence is CASTTGTGGSWSNQPQHF. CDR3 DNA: TGTGCCAGTACCACCGGGACAGGGGGCTCGTGGAGCAATCAGCCCCAGCATTTT. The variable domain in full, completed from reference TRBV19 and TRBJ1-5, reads DGGITQSPKYLFRKEGQNVTLSCEQNLNHDAMYWYRQDPGQGLRLIYYSQIVNDFQKGDIAEGYSVSREKKESFPLTVTSAQKNPTAFYLCASTTGTGGSWSNQPQHFGDGTRLSIL.